This TCR beta chain was sequenced during a study of shared clonotypes between healthy human individuals. Assay used: immunoSEQ multiplex PCR; TCRdb lists only in-frame clones, some missing. Among some 2,000,000 clones listed, approximately 96% were seen once. In the case of this clone: Its antigen is unknown. Additional DNA sequences in this sample encode the identical CDR3.

Study-wide points: Sharing across a few donors was seen in roughly 5% of naive CD4 clonotypes. Across subsets, estimated richness was generally greater for naive than for memory populations.

Germline V gene sequence: CDR1 MDHEN, CDR2 SYDVKM. This CDR3 has 13 residues. V gave up 2 bases and J gave up 7 bases, with 12 bases separating them. This sequence was found in a man younger than 35 in good health. This sequence joins TRBV28 and TRBJ2-7; a possible D gene is TRBD2 (7 bases). The sample consisted of naive CD4+ T cells sorted from blood. Specified subset: CD45RA+ positively selected. In DNA form, the CDR3 reads TGTGCCAGCAGTTTAGGGGGGGCTCGGGAGCAGTACTTC. Translating it yields CASSLGGAREQYF. Full variable domain (rest looked up from reference TRBV28 and TRBJ2-7): DVKVTQSSRYLVKRTGEKVFLECVQDMDHENMFWYRQDPGLGLRLIYFSYDVKMKEKGDIPEGYSVSREKKERFSLILESASTNQTSMYLCASSLGGAREQYFGPGTRLTVT.